This T cell receptor beta chain was observed in a study of graft-versus-host responses after intestinal transplantation. On this clone: Its antigen remains unidentified.

Germline V lookup: CDR1 SGHRS, CDR2 YFSETQ. The CDR3 totals 15 residues. Trimming at V came to 3 bases and at J to 7 bases, leaving 9 bases not matched to a gene. Libraries were prepared by immunoSEQ multiplex PCR; TCRdb keeps only in-frame clonotypes and omits some of them. This table holds some 120,000 clones, approximately 90% found once. Sequenced here: unstimulated CD4+ T cells sorted from spleen or lymph node cells, sampled before intestinal transplant. J is TRBJ2-5 and V is TRBV5-1; TRBD2 matches at 10 bases. This TCR was recovered from a human donor who received an intestinal transplant. The CDR3 region is CASSSGLAEGRTQYF. Written as DNA, the CDR3 is TGCGCCAGCAGCTCCGGACTAGCGGAGGGGAGGACCCAGTACTTC.